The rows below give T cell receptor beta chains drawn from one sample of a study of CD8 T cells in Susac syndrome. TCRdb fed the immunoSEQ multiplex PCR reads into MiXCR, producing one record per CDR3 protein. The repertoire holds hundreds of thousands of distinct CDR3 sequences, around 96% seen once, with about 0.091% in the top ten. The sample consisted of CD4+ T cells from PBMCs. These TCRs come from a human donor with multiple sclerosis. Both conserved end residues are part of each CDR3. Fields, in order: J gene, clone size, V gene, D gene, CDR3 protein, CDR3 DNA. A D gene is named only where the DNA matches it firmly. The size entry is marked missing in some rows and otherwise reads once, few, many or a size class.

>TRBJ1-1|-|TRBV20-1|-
CSATRYTEAFF
TGCAGTGCAACAAGGTACACTGAAGCTTTCTTT
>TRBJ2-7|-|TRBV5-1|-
CASSLTGLGEQYF
TGCGCCAGCAGCTTAACGGGACTTGGCGAGCAGTACTTC
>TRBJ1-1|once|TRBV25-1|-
CASSGGRTNTEAFF
TGTGCCAGCAGTGGGGGACGAACGAACACTGAAGCTTTCTTT
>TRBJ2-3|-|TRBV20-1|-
CSATKLEDTQYF
TGCAGTGCTACTAAGCTGGAAGATACGCAGTATTTT
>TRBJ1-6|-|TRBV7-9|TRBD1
CASSPGQGAADSPLHF
TGTGCCAGCAGCCCGGGACAGGGGGCAGCGGATTCACCCCTCCACTTT
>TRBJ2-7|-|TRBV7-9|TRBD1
CASSPTGVFREQYF
TGTGCCAGCAGCCCAACAGGGGTCTTCCGCGAGCAGTACTTC
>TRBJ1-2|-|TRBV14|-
CASSRDFNYGYTF
TGTGCCAGCAGCCGGGATTTTAACTATGGCTACACCTTC
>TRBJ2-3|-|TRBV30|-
CAWSGDFTDTQYF
TGTGCCTGGAGTGGGGACTTCACAGATACGCAGTATTTT
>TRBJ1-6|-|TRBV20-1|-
CSARRESSYNSPLHF
TGCAGTGCCAGAAGGGAGAGCTCCTATAATTCACCCCTCCACTTT
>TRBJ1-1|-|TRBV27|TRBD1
CASRDRGRTEAFF
TGTGCCAGCCGCGACAGGGGGAGAACTGAAGCTTTCTTT
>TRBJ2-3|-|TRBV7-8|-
CASSFWTGTDTQYF
TGTGCCAGCAGCTTTTGGACAGGCACAGATACGCAGTATTTT
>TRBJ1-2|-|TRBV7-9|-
CASSSFTGTVFYGYTF
TGTGCCAGCAGTTCTTTCACAGGGACGGTTTTCTATGGCTACACCTTC
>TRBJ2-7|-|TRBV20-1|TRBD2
CSAKAGAGNEQYF
TGCAGTGCAAAAGCGGGAGCTGGAAACGAGCAGTACTTC
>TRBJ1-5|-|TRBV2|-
CASSEAGWQPQHF
TGTGCCAGCAGTGAAGCAGGGTGGCAGCCCCAGCATTTT
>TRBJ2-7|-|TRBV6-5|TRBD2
CASSYRGTTYSYEQYF
TGTGCCAGCAGTTACCGGGGGACTACCTACTCCTACGAGCAGTACTTC
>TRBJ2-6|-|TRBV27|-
CASSTYSGANVLTF
TGTGCCAGCAGTACTTACTCTGGGGCCAACGTCCTGACTTTC
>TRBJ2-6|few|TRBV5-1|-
CASSFDGSGANVLTF
TGCGCCAGCAGTTTTGACGGCTCTGGGGCCAACGTCCTGACTTTC
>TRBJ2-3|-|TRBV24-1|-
CATSATQRGPQYF
TGTGCCACCAGTGCTACCCAAAGAGGTCCGCAGTATTTT
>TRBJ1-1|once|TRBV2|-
CASTSGRSTEAFF
TGTGCCAGCACTTCAGGACGGTCCACTGAAGCTTTCTTT
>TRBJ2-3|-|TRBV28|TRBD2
CASSSNSPGLAGNTDTQYF
TGTGCCAGCAGTTCAAATTCGCCGGGACTAGCGGGCAACACAGATACGCAGTATTTT
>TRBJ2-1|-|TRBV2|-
CASRYHNEQFF
TGTGCCAGCAGGTATCACAATGAGCAGTTCTTC
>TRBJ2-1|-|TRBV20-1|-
CSASKIGDNEQFF
TGCAGTGCTAGTAAGATCGGGGACAATGAGCAGTTCTTC
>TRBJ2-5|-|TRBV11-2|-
CASSPAGGTQYF
TGTGCCAGCAGCCCAGCCGGGGGGACCCAGTACTTC
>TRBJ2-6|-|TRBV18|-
CASSPPGLRGANVLTF
TGTGCCAGCTCACCTCCTGGACTGCGAGGGGCCAACGTCCTGACTTTC
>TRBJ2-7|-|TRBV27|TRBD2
CASSLEFVAGAEQYF
TGTGCCAGCAGTTTAGAGTTCGTTGCGGGAGCCGAGCAGTACTTC
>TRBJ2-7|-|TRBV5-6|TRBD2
CASSKTSDSYEQYF
TGTGCCAGCAGCAAGACTAGCGATTCCTACGAGCAGTACTTC
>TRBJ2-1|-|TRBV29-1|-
CSGFYRARSNAEQFF
TGCAGCGGTTTTTACAGGGCACGGTCGAATGCTGAGCAGTTCTTC
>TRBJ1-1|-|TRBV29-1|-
CSVDPGANTEAFF
TGCAGCGTTGATCCGGGAGCTAACACTGAAGCTTTCTTT
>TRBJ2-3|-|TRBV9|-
CASGPRADMDTQYF
TGTGCCAGCGGTCCCCGCGCGGATATGGATACGCAGTATTTT
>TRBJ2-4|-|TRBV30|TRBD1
CAWSGGDRAVAKNIQYF
TGTGCCTGGAGTGGGGGAGACAGGGCCGTGGCCAAAAACATTCAGTACTTC
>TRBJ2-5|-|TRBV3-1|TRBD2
CASSLLAGEETQYF
TGTGCCAGCAGCCTCTTAGCGGGGGAAGAGACCCAGTACTTC
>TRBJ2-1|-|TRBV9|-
CASSSRTGTPSYNEQFF
TGTGCCAGCAGCTCCAGAACCGGGACCCCGTCCTACAATGAGCAGTTCTTC
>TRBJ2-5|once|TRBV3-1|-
CASSQDITRGETQYF
TGTGCCAGCAGCCAAGATATAACACGCGGGGAGACCCAGTACTTC
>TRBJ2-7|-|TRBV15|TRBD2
CATSEGLAGPYEQYF
TGTGCCACCAGCGAAGGACTAGCGGGTCCCTACGAGCAGTACTTC
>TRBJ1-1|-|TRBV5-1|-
CASSLRVGQNTEAFF
TGCGCCAGCAGCTTGAGGGTAGGGCAGAACACTGAAGCTTTCTTT
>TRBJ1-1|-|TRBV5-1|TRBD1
CASSFMTGGTEAFF
TGCGCCAGCAGCTTCATGACAGGGGGCACTGAAGCTTTCTTT
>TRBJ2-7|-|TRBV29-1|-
CSVELSGGQYF
TGCAGCGTTGAACTCTCCGGCGGGCAGTACTTC
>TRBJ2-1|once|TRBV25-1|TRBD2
CASSRDRGTSGSLGQFF
TGTGCCAGCAGCCGGGACAGGGGGACTAGCGGGAGTCTCGGGCAGTTCTTC
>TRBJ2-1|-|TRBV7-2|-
CASSLQSPRNEQFF
TGTGCCAGCAGCTTACAGTCTCCGAGGAATGAGCAGTTCTTC
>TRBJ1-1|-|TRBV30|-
CAWSVRAGEAFF
TGTGCCTGGAGTGTACGAGCAGGGGAAGCTTTCTTT
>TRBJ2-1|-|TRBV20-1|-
CSAITMADEQFF
TGCAGTGCTATTACTATGGCCGATGAGCAGTTCTTC
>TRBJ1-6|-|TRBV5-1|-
CASSSHPDVASPLHF
TGCGCCAGCAGCTCCCACCCGGATGTCGCTTCACCCCTCCACTTT